This entry lists 21 T cell receptor beta chains sequenced from one sample in a study of blood T cells in healthy people across ages. Using a J-beta primer mix together with a sample-barcoded 5' primer, a second PCR was run for roughly 7 to 11 cycles. TCRdb fed the 5' RACE reads into MiXCR, producing one record per CDR3 protein. The sample contains fewer than 900,000 distinct CDR3 sequences, more than 40% of which appear only once. Sequencing was carried out using blood. These receptor sequences come from a woman aged 60-70 years in good health.

Concerning this clonotype: A much more abundant neighbour one base away suggests this may be a read error. The chain is built from TRBV20-1 and TRBJ1-1; 7 bases are shared with TRBD1. V dropped 5 bases and J dropped 0; count of bases not matched to a gene: 6. This CDR3 comprises 14 residues. Germline CDR1 DFQATT, CDR2 SNEGSKA (reference sequence). CDR3 in amino acids: CSADLGTVNTEAFF. Here the CDR3 DNA reads TGCAGTGCTGATCTCGGGACAGTGAACACTGAAGCTTTCTTT.

V gene TRBV4-1 combines with J gene TRBJ2-1; possibly TRBD2 for D (6 bases). Deletions cut 1 base from V and 8 bases from J, with 18 bases between. CDR1 MGHRA and CDR2 YSYEKL come from the germline V gene. This CDR3 is built from 16 residues. The CDR3 nucleotides read TGCGCCAGCAGCCAAGCCCCCCTAGCGCGAGGGTATGAGCAGTTCTTC. This gives the protein CASSQAPLARGYEQFF.

The V call is TRBV6-5, the J call TRBJ2-1; D might be TRBD2 (6 bases). The CDR3 is 14 residues long. From germline, CDR1 is MNHEY and CDR2 SVGAGI. With 4 bases removed from V and 7 bases from J, the gap between germline ends came to 14 bases. This chain's CDR3 is CASSSDVRENEQFF. CDR3 in DNA: TGTGCCAGCAGTTCAGACGTCCGGGAGAATGAGCAGTTCTTC.

V gene TRBV27 combines with J gene TRBJ1-2; possible D gene TRBD1, 5 bases. The CDR3 runs 13 residues. Germline CDR1 is MNHEY and CDR2 is SMNVEV (reference sequence). V was shortened by 1 base and J by 8 bases, with 11 bases between the two germline ends. CDR3: CASSLFPGGGYTF. The CDR3 coding sequence is TGTGCCAGCAGTTTATTCCCCGGGGGAGGCTACACCTTC.

The count of this clonotype is one. The V call is TRBV7-2, the J call TRBJ2-2; a possible D gene is TRBD2 (6 bases). The CDR3 spans 14 residues. Germline V lookup: CDR1 SGHTA, CDR2 FQGNSA. Trimming shortened V by 10 bases and J by 2 bases, and 14 bases separated the two germline ends. In DNA, the CDR3 is TGTACCACACAGGAGGGGACCAACACCGGGGAGCTGTTTTTT. It is translated as CTTQEGTNTGELFF.

Only one count was recorded for this clonotype. The chain is built from TRBV9 and TRBJ2-1; TRBD2 matches 8 bases. Trimming took 4 bases from V and 1 from J; bases not matched to a gene: 16. Germline values: CDR1 SGDLS, CDR2 YYNGEE. This CDR3 contains 19 residues. Written as DNA, the CDR3 is TGTGCCAGCAGCCCCCCCATGGCGGGCGGGAGGACATCCTACAATGAGCAGTTCTTC. It specifies CASSPPMAGGRTSYNEQFF.

The chain has TRBV20-1 and TRBJ2-3, with D perhaps TRBD1 or TRBD2 (6 bases each). The CDR3 totals 13 residues. V was shortened by 5 bases and J by 2 bases, with 11 bases between the two germline ends. Looked up from germline, CDR1 is DFQATT and CDR2 is SNEGSKA (reference sequence). The CDR3 loop is CSARRGLTDTQYF. The CDR3 DNA sequence: TGCAGTGCTCGACGGGGGCTCACAGATACGCAGTATTTT.

The gene calls are TRBV5-1 and TRBJ2-1; D remains unclear. The V end was cut by 0 bases, the J end by 0 bases, with 13 bases between. CDR3 length: 17 amino acids. Germline V CDR1 and CDR2: SGHRS, YFSETQ. CDR3 residues: CASSLAPNPSSYNEQFF. In nucleotides, the CDR3 is TGCGCCAGCAGCTTGGCCCCCAATCCAAGCTCCTACAATGAGCAGTTCTTC.

V and J are TRBV7-2 and TRBJ2-1; TRBD2 might be the D (6 bases). Germline CDR1 is SGHTA and CDR2 is FQGNSA. The V gene lost 2 bases and the J gene lost 4 bases, with 12 bases spanning the gap. CDR3 length: 15 amino acids. CDR3 DNA: TGTGCCAGCAGCTTACTAGCGACCTCATACAATGAGCAGTTCTTC. Translation gives CASSLLATSYNEQFF.

CDR3 in amino acids: CASTPSLAIGTSGSHYNEQFF. CDR3 nucleotides: TGTGCCAGCACCCCTAGCTTAGCCATCGGGACTAGCGGGAGTCATTACAATGAGCAGTTCTTC. V usage is TRBV28 and J usage is TRBJ2-1; 14 positions match TRBD2. The V gene's germline CDR1 is MDHEN and CDR2 SYDVKM. Trimming removed 7 bases from V and 4 bases from J; junction bases left unmatched: 21. The CDR3 is 21 amino acids.

This clonotype showed up just a few times. The CDR3 DNA sequence: TGCAGTGCTAAAGAAACCGGGACTAGCATCCCGGTGCAGTACTTC. Its translation: CSAKETGTSIPVQYF. The V call is TRBV20-1, the J call TRBJ2-5, with TRBD2 matching 9 bases. CDR3 length equals 15 residues. Per the germline V gene, CDR1 is DFQATT and CDR2 is SNEGSKA (reference sequence). The V gene end was trimmed by 4 bases and the J gene end by 11 bases; junction bases not matched to a gene: 17.

This clonotype has just a few counts. This chain uses TRBV3-1 with TRBJ1-4; D might be TRBD1 (5 bases). The CDR3 runs 15 residues. V lost 1 base to trimming and J lost 5 bases, with 11 bases between them. Germline CDR1 LGHDT, CDR2 YNNKEL (reference sequence). The CDR3 DNA reads as TGTGCCAGCAGCCAAGGGGACGGGGGAAATGAAAAACTGTTTTTT. Residues: CASSQGDGGNEKLFF.

The chain carries TRBV7-3 and TRBJ2-3; possibly TRBD2 for D (6 bases). Trimming stripped 3 bases from V and 0 bases from J, with 13 bases between. Germline CDR1 and CDR2: SGHTA and FQGTGA. The length of the CDR3 is 16 residues. CDR3 sequence (DNA): TGTGCCAGCAGCTTTGGAGGCGGGGATAGCACAGATACGCAGTATTTT. Translated, it gives CASSFGGGDSTDTQYF.

This clonotype was observed once. The V gene is TRBV3-1, the J gene TRBJ2-1; TRBD2 matches at 9 bases. The CDR3 is made up of 15 amino acids. The germline V gene encodes CDR1 LGHDT and CDR2 YNNKEL (reference sequence). After removal of 1 base from V and 6 bases from J, the junction contained 4 bases not matched to a gene. CDR3 loop: CASSQGTSVGNEQFF. CDR3 in DNA: TGTGCCAGCAGCCAAGGGACTAGCGTGGGCAATGAGCAGTTCTTC.

This clonotype was seen more than once but under ten times. The chain joins TRBV20-1 to TRBJ2-1; 9 bases line up with TRBD2. Trimming at V came to 0 bases and at J to 9 bases, leaving 12 bases not matched to a gene. Germline V gives CDR1 DFQATT, CDR2 SNEGSKA (reference sequence). This CDR3 region has 16 residues. DNA of the CDR3: TGCAGTGCTAGAGATTCCAGAGTAGCGGGAGCTGGTGAGCAGTTCTTC. The encoded protein is CSARDSRVAGAGEQFF.

The chain couples TRBV27 to TRBJ2-5; 11 bases fit TRBD2. In germline, CDR1 is MNHEY, CDR2 SMNVEV (reference sequence). There are 16 residues in the CDR3. V was clipped by 6 bases and J by 4 bases; unmatched bases: 10. DNA of the CDR3: TGTGCCAGCAGGCCAAATGGGCTAGCGGGAGGAGAGACCCAGTACTTC. This encodes CASRPNGLAGGETQYF.

This sequence joins TRBV7-2 and TRBJ2-1; TRBD2 aligns across 7 bases. Germline-derived CDR1 and CDR2 are SGHTA and FQGNSA. The CDR3 loop spans 17 amino acids. Trimming cost V 2 bases and J 2 bases; bases outside gene matches: 9. DNA for the CDR3: TGTGCCAGCAGCTTAACACCCGGACTAGGGGCCTACAATGAGCAGTTCTTC. Encoded protein: CASSLTPGLGAYNEQFF.

J is TRBJ2-1 and V is TRBV5-5; TRBD2 aligns across 10 bases. The CDR3 has 15 amino acids. Germline V gene lookup returns CDR1 SGHKS and CDR2 YYEKEE (reference sequence). V lost 6 bases, J lost 4 bases, and 7 bases stayed unmatched. This chain's CDR3 is CASNSSGREYNEQFF. CDR3 coding DNA: TGTGCCAGCAACTCGAGCGGGAGGGAGTACAATGAGCAGTTCTTC.

Only a few counts were recorded for this clonotype. This rearrangement joins TRBV25-1 to TRBJ2-6; perhaps D is TRBD1 or TRBD2 (6 bases each). The CDR3 totals 17 residues. Trimming took 4 bases from V and 0 from J, leaving 13 bases between them. Germline CDR1 MGHDK, CDR2 SYGVNS. The CDR3 DNA follows: TGTGCCAGCAGTGGAACTAGGGGGGACTCTGGGGCCAACGTCCTGACTTTC. Amino acids: CASSGTRGDSGANVLTF.

Ten or more counts support this clonotype. The CDR3 DNA is TGCAGCGTTGCCAGTCCAGGGAGCAACGAGCAGTACTTC. Its protein product is CSVASPGSNEQYF. J is TRBJ2-5 and V is TRBV29-1; the D gene could be TRBD1 or TRBD2 (5 bases each). The J call may not be correct, given that the DNA end is closer to TRBJ2-7. The V gene's germline CDR1 is SQVTM and CDR2 ANQGSEA. The CDR3 contains 13 residues.

The gene calls are TRBV20-1 and TRBJ2-1, with a tentative D call TRBD2 (6 bases). CDR3 length equals 16 residues. The germline V gene encodes CDR1 DFQATT and CDR2 SNEGSKA (reference sequence). Trimming took off 1 base at V and 6 bases at J, with 19 bases between the two ends. The CDR3, as DNA: TGCAGTGCTAGAGCCTTACTAGCTGGAGTTATCAATGAGCAGTTCTTC. It yields the protein CSARALLAGVINEQFF.